The T cell receptor beta chain under discussion was sequenced for a study of T-cell reconstitution after alpha-beta-depleted transplantation in children. On this clonotype: Its specificity is unknown.

CDR1 is SGHDN and CDR2 is FVKESK in the germline V gene. This CDR3 has 13 amino acids. Between the trimmed V and J ends, which lost 6 bases and 2 bases, there was a span of 9 bases. Findings and caveats of the study: Expanded graft clones numbering several hundred reportedly gave rise to alpha-beta T cells about two months after transplant. It was newly produced T cells that mostly accounted for T-cell counts and diversity one year after transplant. Elevated TCRbeta diversity at day 60 was traced, in some patients, to surviving recipient T cells and thymic progenitors.

The TCRbeta library incorporated unique molecular identifiers. TCRdb independently ran MiXCR on the PCR reads; one entry per CDR3 protein. The table includes 200,000 to 300,000 distinct CDR3 sequences, 20% to 30% detected once. This receptor was obtained from a female patient between 2 and 15 years old who had a stem cell transplant for congenital amegakaryocytic thrombocytopenia, so the T cells may come from the graft donor. Source: PBMCs, mostly from graft donor cells, taken 360 days after TCRalphabeta/CD19-depleted stem cell transplant. The V and J genes are TRBV14 and TRBJ2-3; D not certain. The CDR3 loop is CASSILVTDTQYF. The CDR3 DNA follows: TGTGCCAGCAGTATCTTGGTCACAGATACGCAGTATTTT.